These 4 T cell receptor beta chains were all obtained from the same sample, sequenced in a study of blood T cell repertoires in COVID-19 (dated by TCRdb to 2018 to 2021). Receptor libraries were prepared by the immunoSEQ multiplex PCR assay. TCRdb obtained this table from immuneACCESS and retained in-frame rearrangements with V and J assigned. These tables miss some clones; where compared with another copy, unresolved V genes account for less than half of the shortfall, and the remainder is unexplained. Within this sample are a few hundred thousand clones, with roughly 89% of them counted one time only. The ten largest clones take up about 8.9% of the sample. The sequencing input was PBMCs or T cells enriched from blood (not recorded which). Receptor source: a woman in her late teens or twenties who had recovered from COVID-19.

The rearrangement uses TRBV4-2 and TRBJ2-1, with 13 bases matching TRBD2. This CDR3 is 16 amino acids long. J lost 8 bases, V lost 2 bases, and 6 bases had no gene match. The germline CDR1 and CDR2 sequences are LGHNA and YNFKEQ. The CDR3 loop reads CASSQTLAGGSDEQFF. Written as DNA, the CDR3 is TGTGCCAGCAGCCAAACACTAGCGGGGGGGAGTGATGAGCAGTTCTTC.

The chain employs TRBV18 and TRBJ2-7; 9 bases are a match to TRBD1. Trimming cost V 4 bases and J 7 bases; bases outside gene matches: 11. Germline CDR1 reads KGHSH; CDR2 reads LQKENI. The CDR3 totals 15 residues. The DNA of the CDR3 is TGTGCCAGCTCACTAGGGACAGGGCTGGAGGAAGAGCAGTACTTC. As protein: CASSLGTGLEEEQYF. Variable domain in full (rest from reference TRBV18 and TRBJ2-7): NAGVMQNPRHLVRRRGQEARLRCSPMKGHSHVYWYRQLPEEGLKFMVYLQKENIIDESGMPKERFSAEFPKEGPSILRIQQVVRGDSAAYFCASSLGTGLEEEQYFGPGTRLTVT.

V is TRBV9 and J is TRBJ2-7, with a tentative D call TRBD2 (6 bases). The V end was cut by 1 base, the J end by 0 bases, with 8 bases between. This CDR3 spans 14 amino acids. Germline CDR1 and CDR2: SGDLS and YYNGEE. This CDR3 is CASSVSSVSYEQYF. The CDR3 region has the DNA TGTGCCAGCAGCGTATCTAGCGTCTCCTACGAGCAGTACTTC.

The chain links TRBV5-6 to TRBJ1-1, with TRBD1 as a possible D gene (6 bases). V was trimmed by 4 bases and J by 5 bases, leaving 12 bases between them. The CDR3 is made up of 13 amino acids. Per the germline V gene, CDR1 is SGHDT and CDR2 is YYEEEE. CDR3 bases: TGTGCCAGCAGCACAGGGTCTCGAACTGAAGCTTTCTTT. The encoded protein is CASSTGSRTEAFF.